This T cell receptor beta chain was captured in a study of CD8+ T cells in alopecia areata. Findings of the study overall: Compared with mice, patients displayed less clear TCR sharing, possibly for HLA-related reasons. Sequence data from scalp samples additionally include resident alphabeta T cells of normal skin. Lesional scalp exceeded normal scalp in clonality, especially in alopecia totalis/universalis.

Extracted RNA was reverse transcribed, and the resulting cDNA served as sequencing template. The repertoire was sequenced with immunoSEQ multiplex PCR; TCRdb's copy has only in-frame clones and lacks some. The sample contains 180,000 or so clones, roughly 63% of which appear only once. Turning to this clone: The antigen is not known.

Germline lookup yields CDR1 SGHAT and CDR2 FQNNGV. The CDR3 runs 16 residues. V lost 3 bases and J lost 0, with 13 bases in between. The chain has TRBV11-2 and TRBJ2-3; D is ambiguous. The material was CD4+ T cells sorted from blood, obtained at week 0. The TCR comes from a human donor with alopecia areata. CDR3 DNA: TGTGCCAGCAGCTTCCGCGTGTGGGCTAGCACAGATACGCAGTATTTT. This sequence encodes CASSFRVWASTDTQYF.